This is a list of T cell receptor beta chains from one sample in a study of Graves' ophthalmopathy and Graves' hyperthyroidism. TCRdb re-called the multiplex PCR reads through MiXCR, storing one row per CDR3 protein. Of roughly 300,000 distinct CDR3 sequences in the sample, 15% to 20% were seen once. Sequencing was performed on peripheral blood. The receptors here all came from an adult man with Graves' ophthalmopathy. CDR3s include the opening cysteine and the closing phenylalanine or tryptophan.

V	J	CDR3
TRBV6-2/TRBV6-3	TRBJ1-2	CASSYPAGQRYGGYTF
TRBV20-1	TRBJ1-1	CSVAKGVGQDFGTEAFF
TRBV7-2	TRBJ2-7	CASSSWLAGVEQYF
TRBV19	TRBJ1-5	CASSVWGRNSNQPQHF
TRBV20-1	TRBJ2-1	CSARGPGSSGKVDNAEQFF
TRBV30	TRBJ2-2	CAWSVQYTGELFF
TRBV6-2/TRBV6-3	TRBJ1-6	CASSYSRRVNSPLHF
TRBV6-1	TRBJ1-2	CASSEFGTAETYTF
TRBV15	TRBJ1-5	CATSRETGGNQPQHF
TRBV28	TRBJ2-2	CASREETGNTGELFF
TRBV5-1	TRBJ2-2	CASRFDSANTGELFF
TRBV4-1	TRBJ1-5	CASSQDEELGPKARPQHF
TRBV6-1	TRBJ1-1	CASSARTDPNTEAFF
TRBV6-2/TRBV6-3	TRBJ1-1	CASRVRQGALEAFF
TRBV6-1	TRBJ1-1	CASRAFDRNTEAFF
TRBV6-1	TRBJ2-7	CASSPRSGGRGLYEQYF
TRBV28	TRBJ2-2	CASSFDRVGTGELFF
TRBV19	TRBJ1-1	CASSILGALSSTEAFF
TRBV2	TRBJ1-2	CASSDRTEPHYGYTF
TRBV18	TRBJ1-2	CASLPSGTHYGYTF
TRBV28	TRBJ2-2	CASSSTAGPSLMGELFF
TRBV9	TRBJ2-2	CASSSSLGTGELFF
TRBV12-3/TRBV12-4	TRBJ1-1	CASSQMGGGTEAFF
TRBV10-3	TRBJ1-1	CASCRGGEGTEAFF
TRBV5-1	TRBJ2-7	CASSWARQGYEQYF
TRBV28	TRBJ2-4	CASSLGPGPKNIQYF
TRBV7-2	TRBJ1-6	CASSLVGQEPLHF
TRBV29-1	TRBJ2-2	CSVRTGKNTGELFF
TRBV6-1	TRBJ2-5	CASSDSGYQETQYF
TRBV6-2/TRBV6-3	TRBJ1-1	CASSSTAYMNTEAFF
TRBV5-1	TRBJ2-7	CASSLDGGKGSYEQYF
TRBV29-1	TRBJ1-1	CSVESGNTEAFF
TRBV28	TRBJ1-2	CASRHLRDSYGYTF
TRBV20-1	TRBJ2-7	CSAMPGSRTYEQYF
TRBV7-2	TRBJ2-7	CASSLAYTGNHPYEQYF
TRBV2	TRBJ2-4	CASRLIPGTEDF
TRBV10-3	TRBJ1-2	CAISARDPIGYTF
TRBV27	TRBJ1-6	CASSFRQQNSPLHF
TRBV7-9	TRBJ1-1	CASSLGRFSNTEAFF
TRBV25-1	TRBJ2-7	CASSDTSGRTSYEQYF
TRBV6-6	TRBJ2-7	CASSWDRVGEQYF
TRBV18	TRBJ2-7	CASSNGPSTYEQYF
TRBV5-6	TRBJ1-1	CASSLVGTRGEAFF
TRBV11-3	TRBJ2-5	CASSPDASQETQYF
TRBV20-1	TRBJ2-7	CSATGQMNYEQYF
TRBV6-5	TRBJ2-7	CASSYWGGRTYEQYF
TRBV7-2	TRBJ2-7	CASSLDRDPYEQYF
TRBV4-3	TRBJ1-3	CASSQEAGYFSSGNTIYF
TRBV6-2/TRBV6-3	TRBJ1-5	CASSYSWQLMDQPQHF
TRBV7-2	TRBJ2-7	CASSLAGLAGFEQYF
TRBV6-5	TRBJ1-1	CASRGSGRKTEAFF
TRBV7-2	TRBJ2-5	CASSPRKSQETQYF
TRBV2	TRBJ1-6	CASSVDRSGGALHF
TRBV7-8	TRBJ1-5	CASSLTDSNQPQHF
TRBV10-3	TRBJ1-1	CAISEQADFNTEAFF
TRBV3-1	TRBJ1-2	CASSQLARQPMGYTF
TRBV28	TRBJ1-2	CASSLLRDGLYNYGYTF
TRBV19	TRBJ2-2	CASTTGGGSTGELFF
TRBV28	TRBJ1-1	CASSFRGRSEAFF
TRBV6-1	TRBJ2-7	CASRPYLGEQYF